These 20 T cell receptor beta chains came from one sample sequenced in a study of cytomegalovirus exposure and HLA in healthy donors. The method was immunoSEQ multiplex PCR; TCRdb's version includes in-frame clones alone and lacks a portion of them. This sample has approximately 98,000 clones; around 82% occur once, and the top ten carry more than 2.5%. What was sequenced was PBMCs. The receptors were gathered from a woman under 30 in good health and CMV-seronegative.

This clone was observed a few times. The J gene is TRBJ2-5, the V gene TRBV2; 8 bases match TRBD2. V trimming: 2 bases; J trimming: 4 bases; junction bases outside the gene matches: 6. Germline V gene lookup returns CDR1 SNHLY and CDR2 FYNNEI. The length of the CDR3 is 15 residues. This chain's CDR3 is CASSENLAGPETQYF. In DNA, the CDR3 is TGTGCCAGCAGTGAAAATCTAGCGGGCCCAGAGACCCAGTACTTC.

The chain is built from TRBV11-2 and TRBJ1-2; TRBD1 agrees at 10 bases. J gave up 8 bases and V 5 bases, and 23 bases lay outside the gene matches. The CDR3 is 19 amino acids. From germline, CDR1 is SGHAT and CDR2 FQNNGV. CDR3 DNA: TGTGCCAGCAGCCTCAGACCGGGACAGGGGTTACTCGAGAGAATGGGCTACACCTTC. Encoded protein: CASSLRPGQGLLERMGYTF.

The J gene is TRBJ1-2, the V gene TRBV10-3, with 7 positions matching TRBD1. The CDR3 runs to 15 residues. Germline lookup yields CDR1 ENHRY and CDR2 SYGVKD. The ends lost 4 bases at V and 4 bases at J; junction bases unmatched: 9. CDR3 residues: CAISGSGGDSYGYTF. In DNA form, the CDR3 reads TGTGCCATCAGTGGATCAGGAGGGGACAGCTATGGCTACACCTTC.

This clone came up once. V usage is TRBV7-9 and J usage is TRBJ2-2; 8 bases map to TRBD1. This CDR3 spans 15 amino acids. V gave up 3 bases and J gave up 6 bases; unmatched junction bases: 6. CDR1 and CDR2 from the germline V gene are SEHNR and FQNEAQ (reference sequence). CDR3 amino acids: CASSLARGLSGELFF. The CDR3 DNA sequence: TGTGCCAGCAGCTTGGCCAGGGGGCTATCCGGGGAGCTGTTTTTT.

CDR3 amino acids: CASSLPDSKETQYF. The CDR3 DNA is TGTGCCAGCAGCCTTCCGGACAGCAAAGAGACCCAGTACTTC. This chain uses TRBV14 with TRBJ2-5; possible D gene TRBD1, 6 bases. Between the trimmed V and J ends, which lost 4 bases and 3 bases, there was a span of 12 bases. CDR1 is SGHDN and CDR2 is FVKESK in the germline V gene. This CDR3 comprises 14 residues.

There are a few counts of this clone. One end of the junction is discordant with germline, which a read error may explain. The rearrangement joins TRBV20-1 to TRBJ1-1, with D hard to call. This CDR3 has 11 residues. CDR1 and CDR2 from the germline V gene are DFQATT and SNEGSKA (reference sequence). The CDR3 loop is CSASRDTQAFF. In DNA form, the CDR3 reads TGCAGTGCTAGTAGAGACACTCAAGCTTTCTTT.

This chain links TRBV6-4 with TRBJ1-3; 9 bases map to TRBD1. This CDR3 is 14 amino acids long. Losses at the gene ends were 7 bases for V and 2 bases for J; bases not matched to a gene: 3. From germline, CDR1 is MRHNA and CDR2 SNTAGT. CDR3 coding DNA: TGTGCCAGCACCGGGGACAGGGCTGGAAACACCATATATTTT. Translated: CASTGDRAGNTIYF.

The chain links TRBV6-1 to TRBJ2-7; 9 bases are shared with TRBD1. V shed 2 bases and J 1 base; nucleotides not matched to a gene: 3. The germline CDR1 and CDR2 sequences are MNHNS and SASEGT. The CDR3 runs 15 residues. In DNA, the CDR3 is TGTGCCAGCAGTGAATCGGACAGGGGATCCTACGAGCAGTACTTC. Its translation is CASSESDRGSYEQYF.

CDR3 region: CASSLGGSATNEKLFF. For the CDR3, the DNA is TGTGCCAGCAGTTTAGGCGGTTCTGCAACTAATGAAAAACTGTTTTTT. The rearrangement uses TRBV28 and TRBJ1-4; D ambiguous. This CDR3 comprises 16 residues. Germline loops: CDR1 MDHEN, CDR2 SYDVKM. V shed 2 bases and J shed 0 bases, with 10 bases lying between them. The entire variable domain, with the rest obtained from reference TRBV28 and TRBJ1-4, is as follows: DVKVTQSSRYLVKRTGEKVFLECVQDMDHENMFWYRQDPGLGLRLIYFSYDVKMKEKGDIPEGYSVSREKKERFSLILESASTNQTSMYLCASSLGGSATNEKLFFGSGTQLSVL.

The V and J genes are TRBV19 and TRBJ2-3; weak D call: TRBD1 (5 bases). The CDR3 sequence is 14 residues long. Germline assignment: CDR1 LNHDA and CDR2 SQIVND (reference sequence). The V end lost 5 bases, the J end lost 4 bases, and 13 bases lay between the germline ends. The CDR3 DNA reads as TGTGCCAGTAGTCCAAATCTACAGGCAGATACGCAGTATTTT. Protein: CASSPNLQADTQYF.

This sequence joins TRBV2 and TRBJ2-3; possible D gene TRBD1, 9 bases. V was pared by 6 bases and J by 6 bases, with 16 bases between. Per the germline V gene, CDR1 is SNHLY and CDR2 is FYNNEI. The CDR3 consists of 14 residues. The CDR3 sequence: CASSGGGQGDTQYF. CDR3 nucleotides: TGTGCCAGCAGCGGGGGGGGACAGGGTGATACGCAGTATTTT.

The chain uses TRBV5-4 and TRBJ2-4; TRBD1 matches at 8 bases. The CDR3 consists of 12 residues. Per germline, CDR1 SGHNT and CDR2 YYREEE (reference sequence). The V and J ends lost 4 bases and 6 bases, in that order; junction bases with no gene match: 0. This CDR3 reads CASSDRGNIQYF. In DNA, the CDR3 is TGTGCCAGCAGCGACAGGGGAAACATTCAGTACTTC. Together with reference TRBV5-4 and TRBJ2-4, the CDR3 gives the full variable domain: ETGVTQSPTHLIKTRGQQVTLRCSSQSGHNTVSWYQQALGQGPQFIFQYYREEENGRGNFPPRFSGLQFPNYSSELNVNALELDDSALYLCASSDRGNIQYFGAGTRLSVL.

This clone was seen only once. This chain links TRBV30 with TRBJ1-4; no firm D call. CDR3 length equals 15 residues. Trimming cost V 2 bases and J 7 bases, with 17 bases left between them. Per the germline V gene, CDR1 is GTSNPN and CDR2 is SVGIG (reference sequence). The CDR3 spells CAWSLDSGNGEKLFF. The CDR3 DNA sequence: TGTGCCTGGAGTTTGGACTCCGGGAACGGTGAAAAACTGTTTTTT.

Only one count was recorded for this clone. The genes are TRBV5-4 and TRBJ1-2; no definite D call. Germline assignment: CDR1 SGHNT and CDR2 YYREEE (reference sequence). There are 14 residues in the CDR3. V lost 6 bases to trimming and J lost 2 bases, with 14 bases between them. The DNA of the CDR3 is TGTGCCAGCACCGGGAGCCCAGACAACTATGGCTACACCTTC. Its translation: CASTGSPDNYGYTF.

The J gene is TRBJ1-6, the V gene TRBV6-1, with 7 bases matching TRBD1. The CDR3 consists of 14 residues. V lost 1 base, J lost 10 bases, and 4 bases stayed unmatched. Germline V gene data show CDR1 as MNHNS and CDR2 as SASEGT. The CDR3 region is CASSEGQGGSPLHF. The CDR3, as DNA: TGTGCCAGCAGTGAAGGACAGGGAGGCTCACCCCTCCACTTT.

The sample holds a few counts of this clone. J is TRBJ2-7 and V is TRBV28; D perhaps matches TRBD1 (5 bases). Germline CDR1 MDHEN, CDR2 SYDVKM. The CDR3 runs 12 residues. Trimming took 6 bases from V and 3 from J, leaving 9 bases between them. CDR3 in amino acids: CASRDTGYEQYF. The CDR3 nucleotides read TGTGCCAGCAGGGACACCGGCTACGAGCAGTACTTC.

This rearrangement joins TRBV19 to TRBJ1-1, with 7 bases lining up with TRBD1. This CDR3 comprises 16 residues. The V gene's germline CDR1 is LNHDA and CDR2 SQIVND (reference sequence). With V trimmed by 5 bases and J by 5 bases, 14 bases remained unmatched. DNA of the CDR3: TGTGCCAGTAGTCCCTCAGACAGGGCCTGGGGGACTGAAGCTTTCTTT. Its translation is CASSPSDRAWGTEAFF.

V gene TRBV30 combines with J gene TRBJ2-2; the match to TRBD1 covers 10 bases. The V and J ends lost 4 bases and 6 bases, in that order; junction bases with no gene match: 5. This CDR3 is built from 14 residues. Germline CDR1 reads GTSNPN; CDR2 reads SVGIG (reference sequence). The chain's CDR3 is CAWTGQGLAGELFF. CDR3 DNA sequence: TGTGCCTGGACGGGACAGGGGTTAGCCGGGGAGCTGTTTTTT.

J is TRBJ2-1 and V is TRBV5-1, with 10 bases matching TRBD1. This CDR3 is 15 amino acids long. Trimming at V came to 0 bases and at J to 4 bases, leaving 1 base not matched to a gene. The V gene's germline CDR1 is SGHRS and CDR2 YFSETQ. CDR3 in amino acids: CASSLGDRGYNEQFF. The CDR3 DNA is TGCGCCAGCAGCTTGGGGGACAGGGGTTACAATGAGCAGTTCTTC.

The J gene is TRBJ2-1, the V gene TRBV2, with D uncertain. Germline V lookup: CDR1 SNHLY, CDR2 FYNNEI. V gave up 2 bases and J gave up 4 bases, with 6 bases separating them. The CDR3 totals 13 residues. CDR3 region: CASSEQRYNEQFF. The DNA for the CDR3 is TGTGCCAGCAGTGAACAACGGTACAATGAGCAGTTCTTC.